Sequencing of this T cell receptor beta chain was carried out in a study of radiotherapy plus CTLA-4 blockade in lung cancer. Notes on this clone: Its specificity is not known.

General study points: After radiotherapy and ipilimumab, tumor-derived clones expanded in peripheral blood. According to reports, early shifts in blood T cell clones, alongside interferon-beta, forecast response most accurately.

The protocol was immunoSEQ multiplex PCR, while the TCRdb copy is restricted to in-frame clones and leaves out a portion. The data contain approximately 65,000 clones, 70% to 85% of them singletons. Trimming left V 4 bases short and J 0 bases short, with 10 bases between. CDR3 length: 14 amino acids. From germline, CDR1 is SQVTM and CDR2 ANQGSEA. The TCR sequence derives from a human donor with non-small cell lung cancer who had a complete response to radiotherapy plus ipilimumab. The input for sequencing was peripheral blood, taken from a patient treated with radiotherapy plus ipilimumab. V and J are TRBV29-1 and TRBJ1-5; a possible D gene is TRBD1 (6 bases). The CDR3 DNA reads TGCAGCGTTGCAGGGGACAATAGCAATCAGCCCCAGCATTTT. It is translated as CSVAGDNSNQPQHF.